A selection of T cell receptor beta chains follows, all from one sample in a study of CXCR3-negative and CXCR3-positive naive CD8 T cells. After re-calling the 5' RACE reads, TCRdb lists one entry per CDR3 protein, DNA absent. The sample totals tens of thousands of distinct CDR3 sequences. The sample comprised naive CXCR3+ CD8+ T cells from blood. Source of these receptors: a human donor in good health. Some clones in this sample may be carry-over from other donors' samples. Each CDR3 is given with its conserved first and last residue.

J: TRBJ1-1
V: TRBV29-1
CDR3: CSVDAGRGTEAFF

J: TRBJ1-1
V: TRBV7-9
CDR3: CASSSIYEAFF

J: TRBJ2-1
V: TRBV28
CDR3: CASSLSSWAGNEQFF

J: TRBJ1-1
V: TRBV4-1
CDR3: CASSPYRTGNTEAFF

J: TRBJ2-2
V: TRBV12-3/TRBV12-4
CDR3: CASSPGGGGTGELFF

J: TRBJ2-7
V: TRBV2
CDR3: CASKDRFSYEQYF

J: TRBJ2-3
V: TRBV15
CDR3: CATSRERLAGALTDTQYF

J: TRBJ2-7
V: TRBV20-1
CDR3: CSARDIAGVGEQYF

J: TRBJ1-2
V: TRBV7-2
CDR3: CASSLGTDYTF

J: TRBJ1-1
V: TRBV28
CDR3: CASSWSGQLEAFF

J: TRBJ2-7
V: TRBV14
CDR3: CASSQVYVGALHYEQYF

J: TRBJ2-3
V: TRBV7-3
CDR3: CASSLIHEPGASTDTQYF

J: TRBJ2-3
V: TRBV15
CDR3: CATSPDRGSADTQYF

J: TRBJ2-1
V: TRBV4-3
CDR3: CAISQDPGHNEQFF

J: TRBJ2-3
V: TRBV14
CDR3: CASRTRGEDTQYF

J: TRBJ2-2
V: TRBV29-1
CDR3: CSAPAGTGELFF

J: TRBJ2-5
V: TRBV19
CDR3: CASSGLAGSETQYF

J: TRBJ2-7
V: TRBV2
CDR3: CASRVRGNEQYF

J: TRBJ2-2
V: TRBV5-4
CDR3: CASSLMGQGQAGELFF

J: TRBJ2-5
V: TRBV20-1
CDR3: CSAKWLTGAQETQYF

J: TRBJ2-7
V: TRBV6-5
CDR3: CASRTRDAPYEQYF

J: TRBJ1-2
V: TRBV6-5
CDR3: CASSTALNYGYTF

J: TRBJ1-5
V: TRBV6-6
CDR3: CASSYSGSAGGQPQHF

J: TRBJ2-3
V: TRBV27
CDR3: CASSLLETSSRTDTQYF

J: TRBJ2-7
V: TRBV12-3/TRBV12-4
CDR3: CASVGDTYEQYF

J: TRBJ2-2
V: TRBV5-4
CDR3: CASSLETGETGELFF

J: TRBJ2-7
V: TRBV11-2
CDR3: CASSSRQGPYYEQYF

J: TRBJ2-7
V: TRBV20-1
CDR3: CSADRTGVAYEQYF

J: TRBJ2-1
V: TRBV11-2
CDR3: CASSRAGEQFF

J: TRBJ2-1
V: TRBV7-3
CDR3: CASSLRGASYNEQFF